The entry below describes one TCR beta chain. Its antigen is as yet unknown. This record belongs to a study of HIV-infected children after antiretroviral therapy interruption. Regarding the study as a whole: The Gini coefficient of naive CD4+ repertoires rose, returning to baseline by 3 years.

The sample's treatment: PENTA 11 planned treatment interruption arm or continuous ART arm. In germline, CDR1 is SGHTA, CDR2 FQGTGA. This CDR3 region has 15 residues. Trimming shortened V by 5 bases and J by 6 bases, and 19 bases separated the two germline ends. RNA-based 3' RACE libraries used unique molecular identifiers. From the 3' RACE reads, TCRdb called clonotypes with MiXCR, one entry per CDR3 protein. The top ten hold about 1.1% of the sample, which has about 89,000 distinct CDR3 sequences, less than 7% seen once. Sequencing was performed on CD45RA+ CD4+ T cells from PBMCs, pooled from several time points, taken from a donor given antiretroviral therapy, either interrupted or continuous. Subset specified: naive CD4+ CD45RA+ CD45RO- T cells. This TCR derives from a pool of human donors with HIV. This chain joins TRBV7-3 and TRBJ2-5; possible D gene TRBD2, 6 bases. The DNA of the CDR3 is TGTGCCAGCAGCCAAGAGTCGGGACTCCGGAAGACCCAGTACTTC. Translating it yields CASSQESGLRKTQYF.